Presented here are 12 T cell receptor beta chains from one specimen sequenced in a study of T cells in Graves' hyperthyroidism and ophthalmopathy. Researchers took RNA transcripts and amplified the TCR beta CDR3 regions from them. The TCR CDR3 first-round RT-PCR relied on the HTBI primer set. MiXCR, applied by TCRdb to the multiplex PCR reads, yields one record per CDR3 protein. This table has about 640,000 distinct CDR3 sequences, roughly 46% appearing once. The specimen was peripheral blood or thyroid tissue (not recorded which). These receptors were obtained from an adult man with Graves' disease, either hyperthyroidism or ophthalmopathy (not recorded which).

The rearrangement uses TRBV12-3 or TRBV12-4 and TRBJ2-7; D unclear. The CDR3 loop spans 12 amino acids. The V and J ends lost 2 bases and 2 bases respectively, with 4 bases between them. Written as DNA, the CDR3 is TGTGCCAGCAGTTTACTCCCCTACGAGCAGTACTTC. Translated, it gives CASSLLPYEQYF.

This chain joins TRBV2 and TRBJ1-1; unclear D gene. CDR1 is SNHLY, CDR2 FYNNEI, per germline. With 5 bases removed from V and 1 base from J, the gap between germline ends came to 17 bases. The CDR3 is made up of 16 amino acids. The CDR3 loop is CASSFQSSLGNTEAFF. The CDR3, as DNA: TGTGCCAGCAGTTTCCAGTCCTCCCTAGGGAACACTGAAGCTTTCTTT.

For this clonotype: The final CDR3 position lacks the conserved phenylalanine or tryptophan, pointing to a likely read error. The chain couples TRBV24-1 to TRBJ2-3, with a weak D call TRBD2 (5 bases). The CDR3 contains 12 residues. Germline assignment: CDR1 KGHDR and CDR2 SFDVKD. Trimming pared 5 bases from V and 3 bases from J, leaving 5 bases between. The DNA of the CDR3 is TGTGCCACCAGTGGAGGGACAGATACGCAGTATTCT. Amino acid sequence: CATSGGTDTQYS.

The rearrangement joins TRBV25-1 to TRBJ1-1; 7 nucleotides align to TRBD1. The CDR3 loop spans 17 amino acids. Germline-derived CDR1 and CDR2 are MGHDK and SYGVNS. V gave up 5 bases and J gave up 5 bases; unmatched junction bases: 17. The CDR3 protein is CASSLTGNLGSGTEAFF. The CDR3 DNA reads as TGTGCCAGCAGTTTGACAGGGAATTTAGGGTCGGGGACTGAAGCTTTCTTT.

This clonotype has ten or more counts. The rearrangement uses TRBV29-1 and TRBJ2-2; 9 positions match TRBD1. Per the germline V gene, CDR1 is SQVTM and CDR2 is ANQGSEA. With V trimmed by 6 bases and J by 4 bases, 6 bases remained unmatched. The CDR3 sequence is 14 residues long. DNA for the CDR3: TGCAGCGTATACAGGGGACAGGGCACCGGGGAGCTGTTTTTT. This gives the protein CSVYRGQGTGELFF.

This clonotype occurred once. One end of the junction is discordant with germline, which a read error may explain. The chain is built from TRBV24-1 and TRBJ2-7; D remains unclear. Germline CDR1 and CDR2: KGHDR and SFDVKD. The CDR3 sequence is 11 residues long. The CDR3 nucleotides read TGTGCCACACGTTTCTCCCACGAGCAGTACTTC. The encoded protein is CATRFSHEQYF.

Details on this clonotype: This sequence may be a read error, since a much larger clone differs from it by one base. The chain employs TRBV5-4 and TRBJ1-1, with D unresolved. The V and J ends lost 5 bases and 7 bases respectively, with 15 bases between them. The CDR3 spans 13 residues. Germline V gives CDR1 SGHNT, CDR2 YYREEE (reference sequence). The CDR3 region is CASSDPPLGEAFF. The CDR3 DNA follows: TGTGCCAGCAGTGATCCCCCCCTCGGTGAAGCTTTCTTT.

This chain connects TRBV10-3 to TRBJ1-2, with a tentative D call TRBD1 (5 bases). The CDR3 is 13 residues long. In germline, CDR1 is ENHRY, CDR2 SYGVKD. V dropped 3 bases and J dropped 6 bases, with 11 bases sitting between them. Here the CDR3 DNA reads TGTGCCATCAGTGAAACAGGAGGGGATGGCTACACCTTC. As protein: CAISETGGDGYTF.

In its sample, this clonotype was seen a few times. V is TRBV6-6 and J is TRBJ1-2; possible D gene TRBD1, 5 bases. V was cut by 2 bases and J by 13 bases, with 11 bases left in between. The CDR3 spans 11 residues. Per germline, CDR1 MNHNY and CDR2 SVGAGI (reference sequence). The CDR3 region has the DNA TGTGCCAGCAGTTACGGGGGGGAGGGCACCTTC. Translation: CASSYGGEGTF.

The V call is TRBV7-9, the J call TRBJ1-1; maybe TRBD1 (6 bases). V was trimmed by 2 bases and J by 6 bases, leaving 22 bases between them. Germline CDR1 and CDR2: SEHNR and FQNEAQ (reference sequence). This CDR3 contains 17 residues. CDR3 residues: CASSLPKGWGGAAEAFF. The DNA for the CDR3 is TGTGCCAGCAGCTTACCTAAGGGGTGGGGGGGGGCGGCTGAAGCTTTCTTT.

This clonotype has a single count. A much larger clonotype is one base distant, so this may be a read error. The chain couples TRBV7-2 to TRBJ1-4; D gene unclear. CDR1 and CDR2 from the germline V gene are SGHTA and FQGNSA. With 10 bases removed from V and 3 bases from J, the gap between germline ends came to 15 bases. The CDR3 extends over 14 amino acids. This CDR3 is CAISESAANEKLFF. The CDR3 DNA reads as TGTGCCATCAGTGAGTCGGCGGCTAATGAAAAACTGTTTTTT. Complete variable domain (other parts from reference TRBV7-2 and TRBJ1-4): GAGVSQSPSNKVTEKGKDVELRCDPISGHTALYWYRQSLGQGLEFLIYFQGNSAPDKSGLPSDRFSAERTGGSVSTLTIQRTQQEDSAVYLCAISESAANEKLFFGSGTQLSVL.

The chain employs TRBV11-1 and TRBJ2-7, with D hard to call. Germline V gives CDR1 SGHAT, CDR2 FQDESV (reference sequence). The V gene lost 4 bases and the J gene lost 2 bases, with 9 bases spanning the gap. This CDR3 has 13 residues. CDR3 residues: CASSSAFTYEQYF. The CDR3 region has the DNA TGTGCCAGCAGCTCCGCATTTACCTACGAGCAGTACTTC.